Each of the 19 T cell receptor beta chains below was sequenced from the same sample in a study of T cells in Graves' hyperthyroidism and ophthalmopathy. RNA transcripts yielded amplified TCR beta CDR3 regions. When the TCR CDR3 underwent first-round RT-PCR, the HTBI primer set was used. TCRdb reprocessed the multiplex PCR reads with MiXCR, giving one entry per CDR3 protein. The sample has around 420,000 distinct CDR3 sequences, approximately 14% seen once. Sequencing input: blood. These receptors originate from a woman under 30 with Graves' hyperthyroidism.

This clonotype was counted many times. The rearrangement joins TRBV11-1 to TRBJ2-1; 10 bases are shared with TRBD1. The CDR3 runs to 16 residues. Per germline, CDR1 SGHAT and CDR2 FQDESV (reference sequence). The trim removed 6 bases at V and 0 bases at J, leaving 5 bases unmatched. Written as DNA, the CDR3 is TGTGCCAGCAGTAAGGACAGGGGGGGCTCCTACAATGAGCAGTTCTTC. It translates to CASSKDRGGSYNEQFF. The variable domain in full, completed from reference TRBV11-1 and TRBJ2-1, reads EAEVAQSPRYKITEKSQAVAFWCDPISGHATLYWYRQILGQGPELLVQFQDESVVDDSQLPKDRFSAERLKGVDSTLKIQPAELGDSAMYLCASSKDRGGSYNEQFFGPGTRLTVL.

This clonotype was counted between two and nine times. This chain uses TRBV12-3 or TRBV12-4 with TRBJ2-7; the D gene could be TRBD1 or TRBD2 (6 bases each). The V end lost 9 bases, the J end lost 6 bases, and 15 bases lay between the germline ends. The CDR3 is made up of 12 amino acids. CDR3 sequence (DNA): TGTGCCAGTGGGGCCCGGGGGCCCGAGCAGTACTTC. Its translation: CASGARGPEQYF.

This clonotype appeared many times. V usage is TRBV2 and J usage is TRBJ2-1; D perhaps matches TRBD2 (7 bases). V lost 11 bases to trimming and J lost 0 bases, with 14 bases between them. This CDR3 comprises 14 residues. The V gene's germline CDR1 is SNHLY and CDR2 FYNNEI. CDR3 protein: CAGSAGASYNEQFF. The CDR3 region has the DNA TGTGCCGGGAGTGCGGGGGCCTCCTACAATGAGCAGTTCTTC.

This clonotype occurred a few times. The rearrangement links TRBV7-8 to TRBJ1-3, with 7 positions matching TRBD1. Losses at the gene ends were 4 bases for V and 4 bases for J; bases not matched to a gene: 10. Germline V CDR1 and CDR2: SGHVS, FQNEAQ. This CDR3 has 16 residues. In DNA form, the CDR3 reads TGTGCCAGCAGCTCCCCCTGGGACAGAGAAGGAAACACCATATATTTT. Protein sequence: CASSSPWDREGNTIYF.

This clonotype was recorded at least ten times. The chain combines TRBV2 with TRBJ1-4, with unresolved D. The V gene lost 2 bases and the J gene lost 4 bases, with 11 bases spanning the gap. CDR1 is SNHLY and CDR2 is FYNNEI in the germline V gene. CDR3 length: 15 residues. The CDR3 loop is CASSESGRLNEKLFF. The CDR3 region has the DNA TGTGCCAGCAGTGAATCGGGCAGACTTAATGAAAAACTGTTTTTT.

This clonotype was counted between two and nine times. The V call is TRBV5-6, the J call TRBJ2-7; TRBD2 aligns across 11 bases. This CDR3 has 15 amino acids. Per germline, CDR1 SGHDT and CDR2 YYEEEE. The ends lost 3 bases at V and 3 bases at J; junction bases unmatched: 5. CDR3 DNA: TGTGCCAGCAGCTCACTAGCGGGGGTGATCTACGAGCAGTACTTC. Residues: CASSSLAGVIYEQYF.

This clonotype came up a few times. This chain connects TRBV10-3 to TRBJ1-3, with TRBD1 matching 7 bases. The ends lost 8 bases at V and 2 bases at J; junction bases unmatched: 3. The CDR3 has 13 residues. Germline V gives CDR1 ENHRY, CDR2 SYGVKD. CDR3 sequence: CAIQDRTGNTIYF. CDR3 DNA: TGTGCCATCCAGGACAGGACTGGAAACACCATATATTTT.

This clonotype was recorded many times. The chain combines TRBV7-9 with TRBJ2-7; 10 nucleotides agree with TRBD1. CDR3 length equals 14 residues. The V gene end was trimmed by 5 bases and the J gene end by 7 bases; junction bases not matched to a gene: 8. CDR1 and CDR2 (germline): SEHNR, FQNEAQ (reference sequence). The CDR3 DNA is TGTGCCAGCAGCGAGGACAGGGGGTCGGGTGAGCAGTACTTC. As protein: CASSEDRGSGEQYF.

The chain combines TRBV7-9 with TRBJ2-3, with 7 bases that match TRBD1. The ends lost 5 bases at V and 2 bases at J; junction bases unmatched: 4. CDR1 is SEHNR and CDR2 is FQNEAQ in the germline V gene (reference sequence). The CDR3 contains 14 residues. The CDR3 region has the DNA TGTGCCAGCAGCCCCGACAGGGTCACAGATACGCAGTATTTT. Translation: CASSPDRVTDTQYF.

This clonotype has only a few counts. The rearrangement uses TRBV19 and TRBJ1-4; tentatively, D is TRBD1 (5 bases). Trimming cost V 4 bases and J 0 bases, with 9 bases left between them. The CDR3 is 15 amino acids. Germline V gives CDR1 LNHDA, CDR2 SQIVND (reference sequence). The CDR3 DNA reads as TGTGCCAGTAGTAATGTAGGGGCAACTAATGAAAAACTGTTTTTT. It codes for CASSNVGATNEKLFF.

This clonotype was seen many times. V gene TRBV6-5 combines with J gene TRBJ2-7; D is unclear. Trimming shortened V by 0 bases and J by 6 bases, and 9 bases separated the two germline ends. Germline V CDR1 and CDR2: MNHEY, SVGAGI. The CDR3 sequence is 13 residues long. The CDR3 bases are TGTGCCAGCAGTTACTCGAGGTGGTCCGAGCAGTACTTC. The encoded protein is CASSYSRWSEQYF.

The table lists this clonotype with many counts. DNA of the CDR3: TGCGCCAGCAGCAAAAGGGACCCAATAGGTGATACGCAGTATTTT. This gives the protein CASSKRDPIGDTQYF. The rearrangement uses TRBV5-1 and TRBJ2-3; D assignment may be TRBD1 or TRBD2 (5 bases each). The germline CDR1 and CDR2 sequences are SGHRS and YFSETQ. The CDR3 sequence is 15 residues long. V dropped 4 bases and J dropped 6 bases, with 18 bases sitting between them.

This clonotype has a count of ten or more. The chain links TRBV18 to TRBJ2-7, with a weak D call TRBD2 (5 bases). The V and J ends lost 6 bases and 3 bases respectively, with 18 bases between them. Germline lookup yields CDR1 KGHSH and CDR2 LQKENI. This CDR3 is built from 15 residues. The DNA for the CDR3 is TGTGCCAGCTCCCTCCCGTTTTCGGGGATCTACGAGCAGTACTTC. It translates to CASSLPFSGIYEQYF.

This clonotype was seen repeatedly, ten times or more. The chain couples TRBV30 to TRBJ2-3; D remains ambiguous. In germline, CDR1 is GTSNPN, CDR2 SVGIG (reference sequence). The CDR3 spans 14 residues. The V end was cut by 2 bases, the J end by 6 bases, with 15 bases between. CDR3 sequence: CAWSTNILLDTQYF. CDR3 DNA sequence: TGTGCCTGGAGTACCAATATATTACTGGATACGCAGTATTTT.

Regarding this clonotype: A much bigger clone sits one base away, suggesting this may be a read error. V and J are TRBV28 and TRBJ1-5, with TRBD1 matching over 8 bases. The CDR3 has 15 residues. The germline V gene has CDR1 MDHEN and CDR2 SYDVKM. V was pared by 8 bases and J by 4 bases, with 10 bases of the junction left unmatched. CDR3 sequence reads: CASRGRGQSNQPQHF. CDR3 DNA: TGTGCCAGCCGAGGCAGGGGGCAAAGTAATCAGCCCCAGCATTTT.

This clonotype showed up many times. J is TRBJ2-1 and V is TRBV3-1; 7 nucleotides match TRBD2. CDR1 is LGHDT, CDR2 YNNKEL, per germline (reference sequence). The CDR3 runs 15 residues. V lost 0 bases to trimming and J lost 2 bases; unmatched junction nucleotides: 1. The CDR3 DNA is TGTGCCAGCAGCCAAGATGCGGGAGCCTACAATGAGCAGTTCTTC. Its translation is CASSQDAGAYNEQFF.

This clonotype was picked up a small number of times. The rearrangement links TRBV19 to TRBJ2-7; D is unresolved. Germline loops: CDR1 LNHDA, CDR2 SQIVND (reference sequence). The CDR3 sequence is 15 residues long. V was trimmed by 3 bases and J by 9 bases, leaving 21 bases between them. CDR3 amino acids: CASSISWSSVDVQYF. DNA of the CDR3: TGTGCCAGTAGTATTTCGTGGTCCTCCGTGGATGTGCAGTACTTC.

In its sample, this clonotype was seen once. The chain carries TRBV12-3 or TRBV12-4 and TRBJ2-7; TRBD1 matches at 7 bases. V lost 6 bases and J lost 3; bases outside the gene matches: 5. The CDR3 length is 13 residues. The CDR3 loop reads CASRTGTDYEQYF. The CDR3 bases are TGTGCCAGCAGGACCGGGACAGACTACGAGCAGTACTTC.

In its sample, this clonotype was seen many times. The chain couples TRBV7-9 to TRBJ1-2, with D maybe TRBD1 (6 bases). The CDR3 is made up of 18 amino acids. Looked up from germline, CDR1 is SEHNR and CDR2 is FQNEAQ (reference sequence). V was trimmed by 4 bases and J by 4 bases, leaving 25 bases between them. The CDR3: CASSSTWTAPIKPYGYTF. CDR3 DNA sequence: TGTGCCAGCAGCTCCACCTGGACAGCCCCCATAAAGCCCTATGGCTACACCTTC.